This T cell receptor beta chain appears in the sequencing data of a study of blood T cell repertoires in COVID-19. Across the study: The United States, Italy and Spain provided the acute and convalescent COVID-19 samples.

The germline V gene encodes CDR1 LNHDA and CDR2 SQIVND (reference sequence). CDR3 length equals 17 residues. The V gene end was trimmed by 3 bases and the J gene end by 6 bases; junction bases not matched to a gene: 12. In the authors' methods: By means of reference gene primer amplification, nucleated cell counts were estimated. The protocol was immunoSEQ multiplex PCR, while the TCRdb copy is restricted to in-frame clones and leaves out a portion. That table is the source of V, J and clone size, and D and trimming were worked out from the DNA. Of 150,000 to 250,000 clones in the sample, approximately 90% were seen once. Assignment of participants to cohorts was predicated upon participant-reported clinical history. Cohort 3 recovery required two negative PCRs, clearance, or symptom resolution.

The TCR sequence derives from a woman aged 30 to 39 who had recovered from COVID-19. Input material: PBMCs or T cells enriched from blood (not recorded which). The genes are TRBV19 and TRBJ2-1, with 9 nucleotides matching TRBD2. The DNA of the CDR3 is TGTGCCAGTAGTATCGCTAGCGGGACGTTCCAAGTCAATGAGCAGTTCTTC. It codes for CASSIASGTFQVNEQFF. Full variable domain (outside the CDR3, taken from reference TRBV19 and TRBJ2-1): DGGITQSPKYLFRKEGQNVTLSCEQNLNHDAMYWYRQDPGQGLRLIYYSQIVNDFQKGDIAEGYSVSREKKESFPLTVTSAQKNPTAFYLCASSIASGTFQVNEQFFGPGTRLTVL.